This T cell receptor beta chain derives from a study of fetal regulatory T cell absence and autoimmunity. Whole-study context: IPEX patients had exocrine pancreas autoimmunity without clinical diabetes.

TCRdb's table, derived via immunoSEQ multiplex PCR, lists solely in-frame clones and lacks some. The sample records about 95,000 clones, roughly 78% being singletons. With respect to this clone: What it binds is unknown.

The V and J ends lost 1 base and 7 bases respectively, with 10 bases between them. The CDR3 loop spans 13 amino acids. Germline-derived CDR1 and CDR2 are SGHVS and FQNEAQ. Study findings and constraints: Oligoclonal TCR enrichment in pancreas over cord blood reached over 90-fold for some clones. In IPEX syndrome, oligoclonal enrichment was read as supporting prenatal antigen-driven autoimmunity in the pancreas. TRB gene family usage was broadly similar in cord blood and pancreas.

This sequence joins TRBV7-8 and TRBJ1-1, with D tentatively TRBD1 (5 bases). The clonotype was recovered from a male donor with IPEX syndrome. Sequencing was carried out using pancreas tissue. CDR3 sequence: CASSLVGGYEAFF. The CDR3 region has the DNA TGTGCCAGCAGCTTAGTTGGGGGATATGAAGCTTTCTTT.